This T cell receptor (beta chain) emerged from a study of regulatory T cells in long-lasting Graves disease. Through Arm-PCR of CDR3 regions and iRepertoire HTBI primers, TCR beta libraries were built. TCRdb itself ran the multiplex PCR reads through MiXCR, one entry per CDR3 protein. The repertoire holds about 470,000 distinct CDR3 sequences, with about 20% as singletons. The CDR3 extends over 15 amino acids. Germline V gene lookup returns CDR1 SGHVS and CDR2 FNYEAQ. The ends were cut back, 4 bases at V and 0 bases at J, with 10 bases in the middle. Described time point: persistent/refractory GD, antithyroid drugs over 5 years with positive TRAb. After RNA was extracted from PBMCs, the TCR library was made from it.

The chain is built from TRBV7-6 and TRBJ2-1, with D maybe TRBD2 (6 bases). The input for sequencing was peripheral blood mononuclear cells (PBMCs), taken when the disease was refractory, from a patient treated with antithyroid drugs. The origin of this receptor is a female donor with Graves disease. The CDR3 DNA sequence: TGTGCCAGCAGCTCCCACGGGAGCTCCTACAATGAGCAGTTCTTC. Translated: CASSSHGSSYNEQFF. Together with reference TRBV7-6 and TRBJ2-1, the CDR3 gives the full variable domain: GAGVSQSPRYKVTKRGQDVALRCDPISGHVSLYWYRQALGQGPEFLTYFNYEAQQDKSGLPNDRFSAERPEGSISTLTIQRTEQRDSAMYRCASSSHGSSYNEQFFGPGTRLTVL.